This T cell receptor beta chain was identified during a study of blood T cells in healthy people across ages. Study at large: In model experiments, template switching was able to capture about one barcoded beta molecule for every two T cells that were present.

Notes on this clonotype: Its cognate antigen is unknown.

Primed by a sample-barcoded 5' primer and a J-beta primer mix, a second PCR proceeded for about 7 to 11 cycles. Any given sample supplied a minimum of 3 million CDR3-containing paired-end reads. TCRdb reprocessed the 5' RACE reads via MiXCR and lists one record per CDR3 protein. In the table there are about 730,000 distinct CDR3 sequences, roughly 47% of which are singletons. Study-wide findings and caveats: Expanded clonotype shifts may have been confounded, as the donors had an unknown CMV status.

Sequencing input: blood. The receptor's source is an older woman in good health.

The CDR3 DNA reads TGTGCCAGCAGCCGCGGGGCTTCGAGCTCCTACAATGAGCAGTACTTC. This codes for CASSRGASSSYNEQYF. The chain recombines TRBV6-4 with TRBJ2-1, with TRBD2 as a possible D gene (6 bases). The J call is doubtful: the DNA matches TRBJ2-7 better. Germline-derived CDR1 and CDR2 are MRHNA and SNTAGT. The CDR3 is 16 residues long.